The T cell receptor (beta chain) described here comes from a study of T cells in Graves' hyperthyroidism and ophthalmopathy. Study details: Peripheral blood draws took place at initial diagnosis, ahead of any treatment. General observations from the study: Most clonotypes expanded in the thyroid (above 0.001) were also present in blood.

In regard to this clonotype: What it binds is unknown.

TCR beta CDR3 sequences were amplified from RNA transcripts. An initial round of RT-PCR targeting the TCR CDR3 relied on the HTBI primer set. TCRdb fed the multiplex PCR reads into MiXCR, producing one record per CDR3 protein. The sample shows fewer than 700,000 distinct CDR3 sequences, about a sixth of them seen only once. Trimming took off 4 bases at V and 0 bases at J, with 7 bases between the two ends. This CDR3 contains 13 residues. The germline V gene has CDR1 DFQATT and CDR2 SNEGSKA (reference sequence). Under 3 months was the duration of disease in ophthalmopathy patients, who also had a Clinical Activity Score of at least 3 and a NOSPECS grade of at least 4. Pregnant or lactating patients were excluded, as were those with uncontrolled infection or other autoimmune disease.

Sequencing was performed on blood. The V call is TRBV20-1, the J call TRBJ1-3; D call uncertain. The sequence was collected from a young woman with Graves' ophthalmopathy. The CDR3 bases are TGCAGTGCTATAGGGAGCTCTGGAAACACCATATATTTT. It is translated as CSAIGSSGNTIYF.